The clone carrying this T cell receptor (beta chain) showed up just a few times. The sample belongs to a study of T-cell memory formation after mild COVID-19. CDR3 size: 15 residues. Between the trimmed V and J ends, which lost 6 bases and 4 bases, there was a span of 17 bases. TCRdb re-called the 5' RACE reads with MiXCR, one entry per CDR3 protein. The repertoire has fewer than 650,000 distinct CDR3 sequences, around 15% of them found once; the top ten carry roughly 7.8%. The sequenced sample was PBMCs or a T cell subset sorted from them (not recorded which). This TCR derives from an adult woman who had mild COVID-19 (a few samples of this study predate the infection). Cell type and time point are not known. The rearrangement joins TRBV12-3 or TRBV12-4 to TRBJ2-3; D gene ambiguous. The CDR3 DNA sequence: TGTGCCAGCAGCCCAAATCGAGTTCGGGCAGATACGCAGTATTTT. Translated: CASSPNRVRADTQYF.